This is a list of T cell receptor beta chains from one sample in a study of blood T cell repertoires in COVID-19. Only in-frame clones appear in the TCRdb table, and some are missing; sequencing was by immunoSEQ multiplex PCR. The sample has 450,000 to 500,000 clones, approximately 85% seen once; the top ten hold roughly 3.2%. Sequencing input: peripheral blood. All receptors come from a human donor in a cohort sampled during active COVID-19. CDR3s include the opening cysteine and the closing phenylalanine or tryptophan. D genes are given only for firm matches. Clone size appears in some rows only: once, few, many, or a class for an expanded clone.

D	V	J	size	DNA	CDR3
TRBD2	TRBV29-1	TRBJ2-1	NA	TGCAGCGTTGACCCTGCGGGAGGATACAATGAGCAGTTCTTC	CSVDPAGGYNEQFF
NA	TRBV10-2	TRBJ2-3	NA	TGCGCCAGCATAGCGGAGGTCACAGATACGCAGTATTTT	CASIAEVTDTQYF
TRBD2	TRBV30	TRBJ2-2	NA	TGTGCCTGGGGCGGGACTAGCGGGAATAACGGGGAGCTGTTTTTT	CAWGGTSGNNGELFF
TRBD2	TRBV27	TRBJ2-1	NA	TGTGCCAGCAGTTTATTTTTGGGGACTAGGGACAATGAGCAGTTCTTC	CASSLFLGTRDNEQFF
NA	TRBV7-9	TRBJ2-3	NA	TGTGCCTTGGGGGCAGGGGTTAGCACAGATACGCAGTATTTT	CALGAGVSTDTQYF
TRBD2	TRBV10-1	TRBJ2-1	few	TGCGCCAGCAGTGAGAACGGGAGGGATGACAATGAGCAGTTCTTC	CASSENGRDDNEQFF
NA	TRBV10-3	TRBJ2-7	NA	TGTGCCATCAGTGAAGGAGAGTACGAGCAGTACTTC	CAISEGEYEQYF
TRBD2	TRBV28	TRBJ2-1	NA	TGTGCCAGCAGTTTTCCTTCTAGCGGGAGGAACAATGAGCAGTTCTTC	CASSFPSSGRNNEQFF
NA	TRBV30	TRBJ1-1	NA	TGTGCCTGCAGACAGTTAACGAACACTGAAGCTTTCTTT	CACRQLTNTEAFF
NA	TRBV9	TRBJ2-6	NA	TGTGCCAGCAGCGCCCCTGCTGGGGCCAACGTCCTGACTTTC	CASSAPAGANVLTF
TRBD2	TRBV30	TRBJ2-2	NA	TGTGCCTGGAGTGTAAGCGGGGCTTTAAACACCGGGGAGCTGTTTTTT	CAWSVSGALNTGELFF
NA	TRBV28	TRBJ1-4	NA	TGTGCCAGCAGTTTTTCGGGGAGGGACGGAAAACTGTTTTTT	CASSFSGRDGKLFF
TRBD1	TRBV28	TRBJ1-5	NA	TGTGCCAGCAGTTTATTCCAGGGGGTTACCAATCAGCCCCAGCATTTT	CASSLFQGVTNQPQHF
NA	TRBV5-8	TRBJ1-1	once	TGTGCCAGCAGCTTCAGGGTTGATAGGACTGAAGCTTTCTTT	CASSFRVDRTEAFF
TRBD1	TRBV30	TRBJ2-1	NA	TGTGCCTTCTCGACTGGTCAGGGGGCTGGTGGGCTCAATGAGCAGTTCTTC	CAFSTGQGAGGLNEQFF
NA	TRBV27	TRBJ2-2	NA	TGTGCCAGCAGTTTTCACGGTACAGGGAACACCGGGGAGCTGTTTTTT	CASSFHGTGNTGELFF
NA	TRBV6-5	TRBJ1-2	NA	TGTGCCAGCTCCCCTCTCAACAGCGGGTTCTACACCTTC	CASSPLNSGFYTF
TRBD2	TRBV5-1	TRBJ2-7	few	TGCGCCAGCAGCTTTGGTGGCGGACTAGCGTCGTACGAGCAGTACTTC	CASSFGGGLASYEQYF
TRBD1	TRBV25-1	TRBJ1-1	NA	TGTGCCAGCAGATCTTCCGGGACAGTTTTGAACACTGAAGCTTTCTTT	CASRSSGTVLNTEAFF
NA	TRBV5-1	TRBJ2-6	NA	NA	CASSFFGSGANVPTF
NA	TRBV21-1	TRBJ1-1	NA	TGTGCCAGCAGCCTAAACCGGGACAGGGGGCGTATGGGGAAGATTCTTGCTGAAGCTTTCTTT	CASSLNRDRGRMGKILAEAFF
NA	TRBV19	TRBJ2-3	NA	TGTGCCAGTAGTATGGGCATGGGGCTGAAGGCAGATACGCAGTATTTT	CASSMGMGLKADTQYF
NA	TRBV19	TRBJ2-1	few	TGTGCCAGTAGTATCCGGGACTACAATGAGCAGTTCTTC	CASSIRDYNEQFF